A single T cell receptor beta chain is shown here with its context. Its antigen remains unidentified. The TCR cDNA carried a universal primer site and UMIs from 5'RACE template switching. TCRdb reanalysed the 5' RACE reads using MiXCR and keeps one entry per CDR3 protein. The table has more than 120,000 distinct CDR3 sequences, roughly 8% seen once. This CDR3 is built from 16 residues. V was pared by 2 bases and J by 10 bases, with 11 bases of the junction left unmatched. Germline CDR1 and CDR2: DFQATT and SNEGSKA (reference sequence). The data derive from a study of T cells after yellow fever vaccination. Study results and caveats: The booster saw the reappearance of most primary-vaccination clones (around 96% CD4, roughly 90% CD8). There was a small share of clonotypes that showed up in both the CD4 and CD8 compartments. Weaker in magnitude, the secondary response showed a faster peak on day 5 versus 15.

The sequence derives from a young man who received the YFV17D yellow fever vaccine. This chain connects TRBV20-1 to TRBJ2-1; TRBD2 matches 13 bases. The material was CD4+ T cells sorted from PBMCs, obtained 5 days after the yellow fever booster vaccination. CDR3 bases: TGCAGTGCTAGATTACAGGGGACTAGCGGGAATGGGGAGCAGTTCTTC. Translating it yields CSARLQGTSGNGEQFF.